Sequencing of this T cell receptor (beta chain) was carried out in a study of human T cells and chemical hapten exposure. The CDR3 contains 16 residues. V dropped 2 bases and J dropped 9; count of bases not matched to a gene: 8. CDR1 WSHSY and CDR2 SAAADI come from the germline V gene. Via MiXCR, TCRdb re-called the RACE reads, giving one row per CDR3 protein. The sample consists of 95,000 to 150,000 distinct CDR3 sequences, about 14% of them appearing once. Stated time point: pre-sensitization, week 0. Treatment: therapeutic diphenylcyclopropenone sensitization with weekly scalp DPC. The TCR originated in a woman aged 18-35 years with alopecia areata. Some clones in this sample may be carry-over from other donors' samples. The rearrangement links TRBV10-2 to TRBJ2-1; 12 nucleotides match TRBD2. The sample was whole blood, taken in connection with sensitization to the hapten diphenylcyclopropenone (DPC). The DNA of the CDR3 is TGCGCCAGCAGTGAGCCACTAGCGGGGGGCCTTCCTGAGCAGTTCTTC. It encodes CASSEPLAGGLPEQFF.